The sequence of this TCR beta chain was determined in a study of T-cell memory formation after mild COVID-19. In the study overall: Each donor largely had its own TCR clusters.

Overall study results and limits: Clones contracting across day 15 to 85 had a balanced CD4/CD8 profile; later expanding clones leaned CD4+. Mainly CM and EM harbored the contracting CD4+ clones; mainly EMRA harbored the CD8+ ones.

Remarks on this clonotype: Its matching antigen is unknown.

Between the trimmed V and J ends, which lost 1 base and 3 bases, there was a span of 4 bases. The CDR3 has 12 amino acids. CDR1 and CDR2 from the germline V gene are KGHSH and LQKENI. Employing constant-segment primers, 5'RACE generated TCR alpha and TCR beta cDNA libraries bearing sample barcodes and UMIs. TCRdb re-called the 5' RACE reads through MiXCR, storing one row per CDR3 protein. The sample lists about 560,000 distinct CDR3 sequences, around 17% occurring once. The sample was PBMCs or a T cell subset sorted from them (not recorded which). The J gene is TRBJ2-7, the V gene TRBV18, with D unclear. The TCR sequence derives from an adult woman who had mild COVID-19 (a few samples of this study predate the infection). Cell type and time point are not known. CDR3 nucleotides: TGTGCCAGCTCACCACAGCACTACGAGCAGTACTTC. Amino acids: CASSPQHYEQYF.